The 25 T cell receptor beta chains in this list originate from one sample, sequenced in a study of PD-1 blockade in mismatch repair-deficient tumors. As for time point: roughly 10-day in vitro stimulation with candidate mutation-associated neoantigen peptide 1. These receptors are not linked to any known antigen. Sequencing was performed with immunoSEQ multiplex PCR; in TCRdb, only in-frame clones are kept and a portion is missing. The sample includes some 9,700 clones, roughly nine tenths of them seen just once. The sample in question was cells cultured in vitro, obtained from a patient treated with pembrolizumab. The source is an adult with mismatch repair-deficient cancer.

The J gene is TRBJ2-1, the V gene TRBV28; no reliable D call. This CDR3 has 9 residues. Per the germline V gene, CDR1 is MDHEN and CDR2 is SYDVKM. V shed 7 bases and J shed 10 bases, with 5 bases lying between them. The CDR3 region is CASKGEQFF. The CDR3 DNA is TGTGCCAGCAAGGGAGAGCAGTTCTTC.

This clone showed up just a few times. The chain carries TRBV9 and TRBJ2-1; D gene unclear. Trimming shortened V by 0 bases and J by 8 bases, and 9 bases separated the two germline ends. Germline V gene lookup returns CDR1 SGDLS and CDR2 YYNGEE. The CDR3 sequence is 13 residues long. The CDR3 protein is CASSVEGWDEQFF. CDR3 bases: TGTGCCAGCAGCGTAGAGGGTTGGGATGAGCAGTTCTTC.

V and J are TRBV2 and TRBJ1-1, with a weak D call TRBD1 (5 bases). CDR3 length equals 16 residues. The germline CDR1 and CDR2 sequences are SNHLY and FYNNEI. V lost 0 bases and J 6 bases, leaving 17 bases between the germline ends. In DNA form, the CDR3 reads TGTGCCAGCAGTGAAGCGGGGGGTTTAGACTCACCTGAAGCTTTCTTT. Amino acids: CASSEAGGLDSPEAFF.

This clone was recorded a few times. The V gene is TRBV9, the J gene TRBJ2-3; 8 bases fit TRBD2. V gave up 2 bases and J gave up 5 bases; unmatched junction bases: 4. Germline V gene data show CDR1 as SGDLS and CDR2 as YYNGEE. CDR3 length: 14 residues. CDR3 loop: CASSVGLAKDTQYF. CDR3 nucleotide sequence: TGTGCCAGCAGCGTTGGACTAGCCAAAGATACGCAGTATTTT.

The rearrangement uses TRBV11-2 and TRBJ1-4; D possibly corresponds to TRBD1 (5 bases). Germline CDR1 is SGHAT and CDR2 is FQNNGV. The V gene lost 1 base and the J gene lost 5 bases, with 17 bases spanning the gap. The CDR3 is 17 amino acids. The DNA for the CDR3 is TGTGCCAGCAGCTTAGGGGCGGGGGGTAGACGGAATGAAAAACTGTTTTTT. It yields the protein CASSLGAGGRRNEKLFF.

This chain joins TRBV12-5 and TRBJ1-5; 7 positions agree with TRBD1. Germline V gene lookup returns CDR1 LGHNT and CDR2 FRNRAP. This CDR3 has 16 amino acids. Trimming took 0 bases from V and 5 from J; bases not matched to a gene: 7. This CDR3 reads CASGLVLRGRDQPQHF. The CDR3 DNA sequence: TGTGCTAGTGGTTTGGTACTCAGGGGGAGGGATCAGCCCCAGCATTTT.

This clone was observed a single time. The chain employs TRBV7-2 and TRBJ2-3; tentative D call: TRBD2 (5 bases). The V end lost 6 bases, the J end lost 0 bases, and 10 bases lay between the germline ends. Germline CDR1 reads SGHTA; CDR2 reads FQGNSA. CDR3 length: 14 residues. The chain's CDR3 is CASSRSASTDTQYF. Here the CDR3 DNA reads TGTGCCAGCAGTCGTAGCGCTAGCACAGATACGCAGTATTTT.

The V call is TRBV2, the J call TRBJ1-3; TRBD1 agrees at 9 bases. Germline assignment: CDR1 SNHLY and CDR2 FYNNEI. V trimming: 4 bases; J trimming: 0 bases; junction bases outside the gene matches: 13. The CDR3 has 19 residues. The CDR3 DNA is TGTGCCAGCAGTGCGACCGGGACAGGGTTTCCAAGCTCTGGAAACACCATATATTTT. Residues: CASSATGTGFPSSGNTIYF.

The table lists this clone with a few counts. The rearrangement links TRBV19 to TRBJ1-2; D gene unclear. Looked up from germline, CDR1 is LNHDA and CDR2 is SQIVND (reference sequence). The CDR3 totals 12 residues. V lost 3 bases and J lost 4, with 6 bases in between. This chain's CDR3 is CASSIWTYGYTF. In DNA form, the CDR3 reads TGTGCCAGTAGTATCTGGACCTATGGCTACACCTTC.

This chain uses TRBV19 with TRBJ2-7; no clear D. Germline CDR1 LNHDA, CDR2 SQIVND (reference sequence). CDR3 length: 13 residues. The V gene lost 2 bases and the J gene lost 2 bases, with 7 bases spanning the gap. The CDR3 nucleotides read TGTGCCAGTAGTATAACCAGCGCCTACGAGCAGTACTTC. Protein sequence: CASSITSAYEQYF.

The chain recombines TRBV6-5 with TRBJ1-5; D is unresolved. CDR3 size: 15 residues. V was pared by 2 bases and J by 0 bases, with 8 bases between. The germline CDR1 and CDR2 sequences are MNHEY and SVGAGI. As DNA, the CDR3 is TGTGCCAGCAGTTACACCGGGAATAGCAATCAGCCCCAGCATTTT. Protein sequence: CASSYTGNSNQPQHF.

The J gene is TRBJ1-2, the V gene TRBV4-1; D unclear. V was pared by 0 bases and J by 1 base, with 6 bases between. Germline CDR1 MGHRA, CDR2 YSYEKL. This CDR3 spans 14 amino acids. The CDR3 reads CASSQEWNNYGYTF. The CDR3 DNA is TGCGCCAGCAGCCAAGAATGGAATAACTATGGCTACACCTTC.

This clone occurred once. The chain carries TRBV21-1 and TRBJ2-3; no check of the table's D call, TRBD2, against the DNA was made. TRBV21-1 is annotated as a pseudogene. The CDR3 loop spans 14 amino acids. CDR3 DNA: TGTGCCAGCAGCAAGGGGGGGGGCACAGATACGCAGTATTTT. Translated, it gives CASSKGGGTDTQYF.

The chain joins TRBV27 to TRBJ1-2, with D perhaps TRBD1 (6 bases). The CDR3 is 17 amino acids. The germline CDR1 and CDR2 sequences are MNHEY and SMNVEV (reference sequence). V lost 6 bases, J lost 4 bases, and 24 bases lay in between. The CDR3, as DNA: TGTGCCAGCAGCTCCACTACGGGGGCAGGGGTGGCCTATGGCTACACCTTC. Residues: CASSSTTGAGVAYGYTF.

The chain uses TRBV5-1 and TRBJ2-7, with 7 positions matching TRBD2. The CDR3 runs to 14 residues. Trimming removed 3 bases from V and 3 bases from J; junction bases left unmatched: 6. The germline V gene has CDR1 SGHRS and CDR2 YFSETQ. Here the CDR3 reads CASSSPAGDYEQYF. The CDR3, as DNA: TGCGCCAGCAGCTCCCCTGCGGGAGACTACGAGCAGTACTTC. Full variable domain (rest looked up from reference TRBV5-1 and TRBJ2-7): KAGVTQTPRYLIKTRGQQVTLSCSPISGHRSVSWYQQTPGQGLQFLFEYFSETQRNKGNFPGRFSGRQFSNSRSEMNVSTLELGDSALYLCASSSPAGDYEQYFGPGTRLTVT.

V usage is TRBV13 and J usage is TRBJ2-6; 13 bases align to TRBD2. Germline V lookup: CDR1 PRHDT, CDR2 FYEKMQ (reference sequence). With 3 bases clipped from V and 2 bases from J, the junction kept 4 bases outside the gene matches. The CDR3 length is 18 residues. The CDR3 spells CASSFRLAGGPGANVLTF. CDR3 nucleotide sequence: TGTGCCAGCAGCTTCAGACTAGCGGGAGGCCCTGGGGCCAACGTCCTGACTTTC.

The chain employs TRBV5-4 and TRBJ1-2; maybe TRBD1 (5 bases). Germline CDR1 and CDR2: SGHNT and YYREEE (reference sequence). V lost 4 bases and J lost 1, with 14 bases in between. The CDR3 is made up of 15 amino acids. DNA of the CDR3: TGTGCCAGCAGCCCGGGACCGGAATTTAACTATGGCTACACCTTC. This translates into CASSPGPEFNYGYTF.

The chain links TRBV2 to TRBJ2-5; 12 bases map to TRBD2. The CDR3 extends over 14 amino acids. With 7 bases clipped from V and 4 bases from J, the junction kept 4 bases outside the gene matches. The germline CDR1 and CDR2 sequences are SNHLY and FYNNEI. CDR3 loop: CASTQGLAGETQYF. CDR3 nucleotide sequence: TGTGCCAGCACCCAGGGACTAGCGGGAGAGACCCAGTACTTC.

The chain couples TRBV30 to TRBJ1-2; maybe TRBD1 (5 bases). The germline V gene has CDR1 GTSNPN and CDR2 SVGIG (reference sequence). The CDR3 contains 12 residues. The V end lost 4 bases, the J end lost 4 bases, and 10 bases lay between the germline ends. CDR3 in amino acids: CAWTGAAYGYTF. The DNA of the CDR3 is TGTGCCTGGACTGGGGCGGCCTATGGCTACACCTTC.

The V call is TRBV28, the J call TRBJ2-1; D possibly corresponds to TRBD2 (5 bases). The CDR3 extends over 14 amino acids. Germline values: CDR1 MDHEN, CDR2 SYDVKM. V shed 7 bases and J shed 4 bases, with 14 bases lying between them. DNA for the CDR3: TGTGCCAGCACACAACCGGGAACGTACAATGAGCAGTTCTTC. Amino acids: CASTQPGTYNEQFF.

The J gene is TRBJ2-1, the V gene TRBV28, with 10 bases matching TRBD2. The CDR3 is 19 residues long. Per the germline V gene, CDR1 is MDHEN and CDR2 is SYDVKM. V gave up 6 bases and J gave up 0 bases; unmatched junction bases: 14. The CDR3 sequence is CASRSPRLAGVSSYNEQFF. CDR3 nucleotides: TGTGCCAGCAGATCTCCGCGACTAGCGGGTGTGAGCTCCTACAATGAGCAGTTCTTC.

The gene calls are TRBV5-1 and TRBJ2-7; D may be TRBD2 (6 bases). Germline lookup yields CDR1 SGHRS and CDR2 YFSETQ. V shed 4 bases and J shed 0 bases, with 17 bases lying between them. The CDR3 runs 16 residues. The CDR3 here is CASSTQLSSDSYEQYF. DNA for the CDR3: TGCGCCAGCAGCACACAACTTTCTAGCGACTCCTACGAGCAGTACTTC.

The chain recombines TRBV25-1 with TRBJ2-1; D gene uncertain. The germline V gene has CDR1 MGHDK and CDR2 SYGVNS. This CDR3 has 12 residues. V was clipped by 3 bases and J by 5 bases, with 5 bases between them. This CDR3 reads CASSDWDNEQFF. DNA for the CDR3: TGTGCCAGCAGTGATTGGGACAATGAGCAGTTCTTC.

The CDR3: CASSPGQNYEQYF. Written as DNA, the CDR3 is TGTGCCAGCAGCCCGGGACAGAACTACGAGCAGTACTTC. The V call is TRBV5-4, the J call TRBJ2-7, with 7 positions matching TRBD1. Germline CDR1 SGHNT, CDR2 YYREEE (reference sequence). The ends lost 4 bases at V and 3 bases at J; junction bases unmatched: 4. The CDR3 contains 13 residues.

The chain links TRBV7-9 to TRBJ1-1, with D perhaps matching TRBD1 (6 bases). Germline V gene sequence: CDR1 SEHNR, CDR2 FQNEAQ (reference sequence). Trimming stripped 5 bases from V and 3 bases from J, with 10 bases between. This CDR3 is 13 amino acids long. CDR3 sequence (DNA): TGTGCCAGCAGCCTAAGACAGGACACTGAAGCTTTCTTT. Amino acid sequence: CASSLRQDTEAFF.